This TCR beta chain originates from a study of control samples from healthy donors and cancer patients. CDR3 length equals 14 residues. Germline V gene lookup returns CDR1 MNHEY and CDR2 SVGAGI. The V end lost 8 bases, the J end lost 2 bases, and 15 bases lay between the germline ends. Libraries were prepared by immunoSEQ multiplex PCR; TCRdb keeps only in-frame clonotypes and omits some of them. The data hold about 170,000 clones, with around nine tenths observed a single time. The sequenced sample was blood. The chain couples TRBV6-5 to TRBJ1-2; tentative D call: TRBD1 (5 bases). This sequence was found in a man aged 25 to 40 in good health. The CDR3 DNA is TGTGCCAGCGGTAGTTGGGAGGGGAACTATGGCTACACCTTC. It codes for CASGSWEGNYGYTF.